The 6 T cell receptor beta chains below come from one sample, sequenced in a study of blood T cell repertoires in COVID-19. Sequencing was performed with immunoSEQ multiplex PCR; in TCRdb, only in-frame clones are kept and a portion is missing. There are 200,000 to 300,000 clones in the sample; roughly 86% occur only once, and around 4% lies in the top ten. The specimen sequenced was peripheral blood. These TCRs come from a man in his forties or fifties with acute or convalescent COVID-19.

This chain links TRBV28 with TRBJ2-3; TRBD1 matches at 9 bases. With V trimmed by 5 bases and J by 6 bases, 9 bases remained unmatched. CDR3 size: 15 residues. Germline CDR1 MDHEN, CDR2 SYDVKM. The CDR3 protein is CASSVGQGWADTQYF. The CDR3 DNA reads as TGTGCCAGCAGTGTAGGACAGGGGTGGGCGGATACGCAGTATTTT.

In its sample, this clone was seen once. The chain has TRBV4-2 and TRBJ1-5; a possible D gene is TRBD1 (5 bases). The length of the CDR3 is 15 residues. V lost 1 base and J 10 bases, leaving 17 bases between the germline ends. The germline CDR1 and CDR2 sequences are LGHNA and YNFKEQ. CDR3 sequence: CASSQGGGLRGPQHF. DNA of the CDR3: TGTGCCAGCAGCCAAGGCGGGGGGTTACGCGGTCCCCAGCATTTT.

V gene TRBV10-1 combines with J gene TRBJ1-2; D is unclear. Germline V gives CDR1 WNHNN, CDR2 SYGVQD (reference sequence). This CDR3 spans 13 amino acids. The V and J ends lost 4 bases and 4 bases respectively, with 10 bases between them. The DNA of the CDR3 is TGCGCCAGCAGTGCGAGCATCGGCTATGGCTACACCTTC. Its translation: CASSASIGYGYTF.

DNA of the CDR3: TGTGCCAGCAGACCCGGGAAGGGTGGCTACACCTTC. The encoded protein is CASRPGKGGYTF. The chain carries TRBV28 and TRBJ1-2, with D hard to call. CDR1 and CDR2 (germline): MDHEN, SYDVKM. Trimming took off 6 bases at V and 7 bases at J, with 12 bases between the two ends. CDR3 length: 12 amino acids.

The gene calls are TRBV19 and TRBJ1-5; D perhaps matches TRBD1 (5 bases). V shed 5 bases and J shed 2 bases, with 19 bases lying between them. Germline values: CDR1 LNHDA, CDR2 SQIVND (reference sequence). The CDR3 has 17 residues. DNA of the CDR3: TGTGCCAGTAGTGCCCCTGGACGGGCGGGGGGCAATCAGCCCCAGCATTTT. Amino acids: CASSAPGRAGGNQPQHF.

The chain joins TRBV11-3 to TRBJ1-3, with 7 bases identical to TRBD1. Germline CDR1 SGHNT, CDR2 YENEEA. The CDR3 extends over 15 amino acids. V lost 1 base and J lost 6; bases outside the gene matches: 6. The CDR3 sequence is CASSLGPEGANTIYF. CDR3 DNA sequence: TGTGCCAGCAGCTTAGGCCCGGAGGGGGCAAACACCATATATTTT.